What follows are 14 T cell receptor beta chains derived from one specimen sequenced in a study of shared clonotypes between healthy human individuals. The method was immunoSEQ multiplex PCR; TCRdb's version includes in-frame clones alone and lacks a portion of them. The sample includes some 2.4 million clones, 90% to 95% seen only once; the top ten take approximately 0.36%. Material: naive CD4+ T cells from PBMCs. The subset: CD45RA+ positively selected. The receptors come from a man younger than 35 in good health. Some clones in this sample may be carry-over from other donors' samples.

This sequence joins TRBV18 and TRBJ2-7; 7 bases are a match to TRBD1. V shed 6 bases, J shed 3 bases, and the junction held 11 bases outside the gene matches. The V gene's germline CDR1 is KGHSH and CDR2 LQKENI. The CDR3 contains 15 residues. The CDR3 DNA is TGTGCCAGCTCTCCCGACAGGGTATCCTTCTACGAGCAGTACTTC. This sequence encodes CASSPDRVSFYEQYF.

Only one count was recorded for this clone. The V and J genes are TRBV2 and TRBJ1-1; D possibly corresponds to TRBD1 (5 bases). Germline-derived CDR1 and CDR2 are SNHLY and FYNNEI. The CDR3 has 14 amino acids. V lost 4 bases and J lost 1, with 10 bases in between. In DNA, the CDR3 is TGTGCCAGCAGTGTTGGGGGTTGGAACACTGAAGCTTTCTTT. This sequence encodes CASSVGGWNTEAFF.

The V gene is TRBV28, the J gene TRBJ2-3, with TRBD2 matching over 13 bases. The V and J ends lost 7 bases and 2 bases, in that order; junction bases with no gene match: 18. This CDR3 has 20 residues. The germline V gene encodes CDR1 MDHEN and CDR2 SYDVKM. The CDR3 spells CASTPEGLAGRKPNTDTQYF. The CDR3 nucleotides read TGTGCCAGCACACCAGAGGGACTAGCGGGACGCAAACCAAACACAGATACGCAGTATTTT.

The chain uses TRBV28 and TRBJ1-3; the D gene is possibly TRBD1 (5 bases). The V end lost 2 bases, the J end lost 9 bases, and 14 bases lay between the germline ends. CDR3 length: 14 amino acids. Germline loops: CDR1 MDHEN, CDR2 SYDVKM. The CDR3 DNA reads as TGTGCCAGCAGTTTACCTCGACCCGGGGCCACCATATATTTT. Residues: CASSLPRPGATIYF.

This clone has only one observation. The CDR3 reads CASNEGRANTIYF. The CDR3 DNA sequence: TGTGCCAGCAATGAGGGCAGGGCGAACACCATATATTTT. The genes are TRBV2 and TRBJ1-3; weak D call: TRBD1 (5 bases). Germline V CDR1 and CDR2: SNHLY, FYNNEI. Trimming removed 7 bases from V and 7 bases from J, with 14 bases in between. There are 13 residues in the CDR3.

The rearrangement links TRBV19 to TRBJ1-2; D is undetermined. The CDR3 runs to 13 residues. V was clipped by 5 bases and J by 8 bases, with 15 bases between them. In germline, CDR1 is LNHDA, CDR2 SQIVND (reference sequence). The CDR3 nucleotides read TGTGCCAGTAGTCTAGGCCAGGCGCGAGGCTACACCTTC. It specifies CASSLGQARGYTF.

The CDR3 nucleotides read TGTGCCAGCAGCGTAGCTAATGGGGCCGGGGAGCTGTTTTTT. Translation: CASSVANGAGELFF. The chain links TRBV9 to TRBJ2-2; no clear D gene. The CDR3 is made up of 14 amino acids. V lost 0 bases and J lost 6, with 9 bases in between. Germline CDR1 SGDLS, CDR2 YYNGEE.

The rearrangement links TRBV7-9 to TRBJ1-1, with D possibly TRBD1 on 5 matching bases. This CDR3 spans 15 amino acids. The germline V and J ends were trimmed by 2 bases and 4 bases, with 14 bases remaining between them. The V gene's germline CDR1 is SEHNR and CDR2 FQNEAQ (reference sequence). CDR3 DNA: TGTGCCAGCAGCTTATTCGGCAGGGAGGCCACTGAAGCTTTCTTT. As protein: CASSLFGREATEAFF.

The chain has TRBV6-5 and TRBJ1-1; possibly TRBD1 for D (5 bases). The germline V gene has CDR1 MNHEY and CDR2 SVGAGI. The CDR3 totals 15 residues. Trimming took off 6 bases at V and 7 bases at J, with 21 bases between the two ends. Written as DNA, the CDR3 is TGTGCCAGCAGGATATATGGGACGGGCCCTTTTGAAGCTTTCTTT. Amino acids: CASRIYGTGPFEAFF.

The chain uses TRBV5-6 and TRBJ1-2; possibly TRBD1 for D (6 bases). Germline CDR1 and CDR2: SGHDT and YYEEEE. This CDR3 comprises 16 residues. Trimming took 4 bases from V and 4 from J, leaving 20 bases between them. CDR3: CASSLGGAGTPYGYTF. Here the CDR3 DNA reads TGTGCCAGCAGCCTGGGAGGGGCCGGGACACCCTATGGCTACACCTTC.

Of note for this clone: Sequence at one end of the junction differs from germline and may be a read error. The chain recombines TRBV5-4 with TRBJ2-3; 9 bases fit TRBD2. This CDR3 is 13 amino acids long. In germline, CDR1 is SGHNT, CDR2 YYREEE (reference sequence). This CDR3 reads CASRPSGNFRPSF. The CDR3 DNA is TGTGCCAGCAGGCCTAGCGGGAATTTCCGCCCCTCCTTT.

This chain uses TRBV11-3 with TRBJ2-1; either TRBD1 or TRBD2 may fit D (5 bases each). The CDR3 covers 15 residues. Germline loops: CDR1 SGHNT, CDR2 YENEEA. The ends were cut back, 5 bases at V and 3 bases at J, with 14 bases in the middle. CDR3: CASSPLGAFYNEQFF. CDR3 coding DNA: TGTGCCAGCAGCCCCCTCGGGGCCTTCTACAATGAGCAGTTCTTC.

This chain joins TRBV2 and TRBJ2-2; D is unresolved. V was pared by 2 bases and J by 2 bases, with 6 bases between. The germline V gene has CDR1 SNHLY and CDR2 FYNNEI. The CDR3 has 14 residues. The CDR3 protein is CASSERHNTGELFF. Here the CDR3 DNA reads TGTGCCAGCAGTGAACGACACAACACCGGGGAGCTGTTTTTT.

The chain is built from TRBV7-8 and TRBJ2-1; TRBD2 might be the D (6 bases). Germline V CDR1 and CDR2: SGHVS, FQNEAQ. V dropped 5 bases and J dropped 9 bases, with 8 bases sitting between them. The CDR3 totals 11 residues. Here the CDR3 DNA reads TGTGCCAGCAGCCTGGGAGGTGAGCAGTTCTTC. The encoded protein is CASSLGGEQFF.